One sample yielded the 11 T cell receptor beta chains listed below, sequenced in a study of T cell responses to AZD1222 COVID-19 vaccine. Clones were sequenced by immunoSEQ multiplex PCR, and TCRdb holds only the in-frame ones, with some missing. The repertoire consists of some 83,000 clones, with about 82% occurring once and the leading ten covering over 8%. The source material was peripheral blood, sampled on day 0 of AZD1222 vaccination. All receptors come from an adult in good health.

The chain is built from TRBV6-5 and TRBJ2-5, with TRBD1 identical over 9 bases. V was pared by 5 bases and J by 5 bases, with 9 bases of the junction left unmatched. The CDR3 is 15 residues long. From germline, CDR1 is MNHEY and CDR2 SVGAGI. CDR3 in DNA: TGTGCCAGCAGTCCCTGGGACAGGGCAGGGGAGACCCAGTACTTC. The encoded protein is CASSPWDRAGETQYF.

This chain links TRBV5-1 with TRBJ2-3, with 16 bases identical to TRBD2. CDR1 SGHRS and CDR2 YFSETQ come from the germline V gene. The CDR3 sequence is 19 residues long. Trimming at V came to 3 bases and at J to 4 bases, leaving 11 bases not matched to a gene. The CDR3 loop is CASSSRRGLAGGSADTQYF. The CDR3 region has the DNA TGCGCCAGCAGCTCCCGGAGGGGACTAGCGGGGGGGAGTGCAGATACGCAGTATTTT.

CDR3 nucleotides: TGCGCCAGCAGCTTGGGAAGGGTAGCGAGCTATGGCTACACCTTC. This encodes CASSLGRVASYGYTF. The V and J genes are TRBV5-1 and TRBJ1-2; D not resolved. The CDR3 runs to 15 residues. V was trimmed by 0 bases and J by 4 bases, leaving 13 bases between them. The germline V gene encodes CDR1 SGHRS and CDR2 YFSETQ.

This chain links TRBV7-2 with TRBJ2-1; D is undetermined. This CDR3 comprises 15 residues. The V end lost 5 bases, the J end lost 0 bases, and 11 bases lay between the germline ends. CDR1 is SGHTA and CDR2 is FQGNSA in the germline V gene. CDR3 in DNA: TGTGCCAGCAGCCTCGACGAGAGCTCCTACAATGAGCAGTTCTTC. It specifies CASSLDESSYNEQFF.

This sequence joins TRBV5-1 and TRBJ2-7, with 7 bases identical to TRBD1. V shed 8 bases, J shed 5 bases, and the junction held 4 bases outside the gene matches. The CDR3 extends over 11 amino acids. Germline V gene data show CDR1 as SGHRS and CDR2 as YFSETQ. The chain's CDR3 is CASNRGNEQYF. CDR3 nucleotide sequence: TGCGCCAGTAACAGGGGCAACGAGCAGTACTTC.

This clone showed up just a few times. V gene TRBV13 combines with J gene TRBJ2-7; a weak D match, TRBD2 (5 bases). The germline V and J ends were trimmed by 5 bases and 7 bases, with 9 bases remaining between them. The CDR3 is 11 amino acids. Germline V gives CDR1 PRHDT, CDR2 FYEKMQ (reference sequence). CDR3 DNA sequence: TGTGCCAGCAGCCTCGAGCGGGAGCAGTACTTC. It translates to CASSLEREQYF.

This clone appeared once. The V call is TRBV28, the J call TRBJ2-3, with 7 bases matching TRBD2. Germline assignment: CDR1 MDHEN and CDR2 SYDVKM. The CDR3 runs 15 residues. The V gene end was trimmed by 4 bases and the J gene end by 5 bases; junction bases not matched to a gene: 9. The CDR3 coding sequence is TGTGCCAGCAGTTCACTGGCGGGAGCGATAGATACGCAGTATTTT. Amino acid sequence: CASSSLAGAIDTQYF.

The chain combines TRBV30 with TRBJ1-2; TRBD1 agrees at 10 bases. The length of the CDR3 is 13 residues. The germline V gene encodes CDR1 GTSNPN and CDR2 SVGIG (reference sequence). Trimming took 2 bases from V and 7 from J; bases not matched to a gene: 4. The CDR3 loop is CAWSPGTGVGYTF. Here the CDR3 DNA reads TGTGCCTGGAGTCCGGGGACAGGGGTTGGCTACACCTTC.

The chain is built from TRBV18 and TRBJ1-1, with D perhaps TRBD1 (6 bases). This CDR3 region has 14 residues. Germline values: CDR1 KGHSH, CDR2 LQKENI. V was clipped by 6 bases and J by 6 bases, with 17 bases between them. The CDR3 bases are TGTGCCAGCTCCTTTACAGGGAGTAGTGCTGAAGCTTTCTTT. Its translation is CASSFTGSSAEAFF.

The chain couples TRBV28 to TRBJ2-2, with D hard to call. The V end lost 5 bases, the J end lost 7 bases, and 11 bases lay between the germline ends. Germline V gene lookup returns CDR1 MDHEN and CDR2 SYDVKM. The CDR3 spans 13 residues. CDR3 residues: CASSPLVGGELFF. The CDR3 nucleotides read TGTGCCAGCAGTCCCCTGGTTGGCGGGGAGCTGTTTTTT. The full variable domain, with the rest looked up from reference TRBV28 and TRBJ2-2, is DVKVTQSSRYLVKRTGEKVFLECVQDMDHENMFWYRQDPGLGLRLIYFSYDVKMKEKGDIPEGYSVSREKKERFSLILESASTNQTSMYLCASSPLVGGELFFGEGSRLTVL.

The J gene is TRBJ1-3, the V gene TRBV30; no reliable D call. The V gene's germline CDR1 is GTSNPN and CDR2 SVGIG (reference sequence). Trimming stripped 5 bases from V and 3 bases from J, with 11 bases between. CDR3 length: 13 amino acids. CDR3 amino acids: CAWVSVLGNTIYF. DNA for the CDR3: TGTGCCTGGGTGTCGGTTCTTGGAAACACCATATATTTT.